What follows are 21 T cell receptor beta chains derived from one specimen sequenced in a study of T cell responses to AZD1222 COVID-19 vaccine. Sequencing was performed with immunoSEQ multiplex PCR; in TCRdb, only in-frame clones are kept and a portion is missing. The table has about 82,000 clones, around 89% seen once. The sample was peripheral blood, taken on day 0 of AZD1222 vaccination. Receptor source: an adult in good health.

The rearrangement links TRBV5-1 to TRBJ1-1, with D hard to call. CDR1 SGHRS and CDR2 YFSETQ come from the germline V gene. This CDR3 spans 14 amino acids. The V end lost 0 bases, the J end lost 4 bases, and 10 bases lay between the germline ends. Here the CDR3 reads CASSLDGGITEAFF. CDR3 in DNA: TGCGCCAGCAGCTTGGATGGTGGTATCACTGAAGCTTTCTTT.

This clone was counted once. The chain carries TRBV4-1 and TRBJ1-6; TRBD1 might be the D (6 bases). Per germline, CDR1 MGHRA and CDR2 YSYEKL. The CDR3 totals 14 residues. V gave up 1 base and J gave up 9 bases, with 10 bases separating them. CDR3 nucleotide sequence: TGCGCCAGCAGCCAAGCCACAGGGAGTTCACCCCTCCACTTT. Protein: CASSQATGSSPLHF.

The gene calls are TRBV27 and TRBJ1-2; no definite D call. The germline V gene encodes CDR1 MNHEY and CDR2 SMNVEV (reference sequence). V shed 5 bases and J shed 4 bases, with 14 bases lying between them. This CDR3 spans 14 amino acids. CDR3 sequence (DNA): TGTGCCAGCAGTCCATTTACCGGGTCCTATGGCTACACCTTC. This codes for CASSPFTGSYGYTF.

V is TRBV5-1 and J is TRBJ1-3; weak D call: TRBD1 (6 bases). This CDR3 region has 14 residues. Per germline, CDR1 SGHRS and CDR2 YFSETQ. The germline V and J ends were trimmed by 5 bases and 5 bases, with 14 bases remaining between them. The CDR3 DNA sequence: TGCGCCAGCAGATCGTTCCAGGGGAGAAACACCATATATTTT. Its protein product is CASRSFQGRNTIYF.

This clone has more than one count but fewer than ten. V gene TRBV14 combines with J gene TRBJ2-1; D might be TRBD1 (5 bases). Germline V lookup: CDR1 SGHDN, CDR2 FVKESK. This CDR3 is 14 amino acids long. V was trimmed by 2 bases and J by 6 bases, leaving 11 bases between them. CDR3 sequence: CASSQQTASNEQFF. In nucleotides, the CDR3 is TGTGCCAGCAGCCAACAGACAGCGAGCAATGAGCAGTTCTTC.

A few counts support this clone. The V and J genes are TRBV5-1 and TRBJ1-3; perhaps TRBD1 as D (5 bases). The germline V and J ends were trimmed by 6 bases and 0 bases, with 13 bases remaining between them. This CDR3 contains 15 residues. The V gene's germline CDR1 is SGHRS and CDR2 YFSETQ. CDR3 in DNA: TGCGCCAGCACGCGGTGGGGCCTCTCTGGAAACACCATATATTTT. Amino acids: CASTRWGLSGNTIYF.

The chain links TRBV10-1 to TRBJ2-7, with D perhaps matching TRBD1 (6 bases). This CDR3 has 15 amino acids. The ends were cut back, 8 bases at V and 3 bases at J, with 20 bases in the middle. Germline V gene data show CDR1 as WNHNN and CDR2 as SYGVQD (reference sequence). The CDR3 sequence is CASGPPGEKDYEQYF. CDR3 in DNA: TGCGCCAGCGGACCTCCAGGGGAAAAGGACTACGAGCAGTACTTC.

V gene TRBV2 combines with J gene TRBJ2-5; D is possibly TRBD1 or TRBD2 (5 bases each). V shed 1 base and J shed 0 bases, with 9 bases lying between them. The CDR3 sequence is 15 residues long. Per germline, CDR1 SNHLY and CDR2 FYNNEI. CDR3 region: CASSEGWGYQETQYF. The CDR3 nucleotides are TGTGCCAGCAGTGAAGGGTGGGGGTACCAAGAGACCCAGTACTTC.

The gene calls are TRBV3-1 (or the pseudogene TRBV3-2) and TRBJ1-1, with 7 bases that match TRBD1. Germline values: CDR1 LGHDT, CDR2 YNNKEL (reference sequence). There are 14 residues in the CDR3. The trim removed 4 bases at V and 5 bases at J, leaving 7 bases unmatched. The CDR3 reads CASSPRQGWTEAFF. DNA for the CDR3: TGTGCCAGCAGCCCCCGACAGGGTTGGACTGAAGCTTTCTTT.

The chain links TRBV27 to TRBJ1-2, with a weak D call TRBD1 (6 bases). Germline CDR1 reads MNHEY; CDR2 reads SMNVEV (reference sequence). V lost 3 bases, J lost 4 bases, and 15 bases lay in between. The CDR3 has 15 amino acids. CDR3 DNA: TGTGCCAGCAGTTTCTCAGGGGATGTCGGCTATGGCTACACCTTC. Protein sequence: CASSFSGDVGYGYTF.

This clone was observed once. The CDR3 DNA reads as TGTGCCAGCAGTTACGGGACGGCGAAAGAGACCCAGTACTTC. Translation gives CASSYGTAKETQYF. This chain uses TRBV6-5 with TRBJ2-5, with D possibly called TRBD1 or TRBD2 (5 bases each). V lost 2 bases to trimming and J lost 3 bases, with 10 bases between them. The CDR3 has 14 amino acids. The germline CDR1 and CDR2 sequences are MNHEY and SVGAGI.

V is TRBV21-1 and J is TRBJ2-2. TRBV21-1 is recorded as a pseudogene. The length of the CDR3 is 17 residues. The CDR3 nucleotides read TGTGCCAGCAGCAAAGATTTTTATAGTTGGGAAACCGGGGAGCTGTTTTTT. Its protein product is CASSKDFYSWETGELFF.

The V gene is TRBV6-2 or TRBV6-3, the J gene TRBJ2-1; TRBD2 matches at 11 bases. The V and J ends lost 0 bases and 2 bases, in that order; junction bases with no gene match: 12. The CDR3 runs 20 residues. CDR1 is MNHEY, CDR2 SVGEGT, per germline. CDR3 protein: CASSYSMASPGLAAYNEQFF. The CDR3, as DNA: TGTGCCAGCAGTTACTCGATGGCGAGCCCGGGACTAGCGGCCTACAATGAGCAGTTCTTC.

The chain is built from TRBV7-9 and TRBJ1-4; the D is unclear. V lost 1 base to trimming and J lost 0 bases, with 9 bases between them. The germline V gene encodes CDR1 SEHNR and CDR2 FQNEAQ (reference sequence). The CDR3 length is 16 residues. CDR3 coding DNA: TGTGCCAGCAGCTTAGTGGCGAGCTCAACTAATGAAAAACTGTTTTTT. It specifies CASSLVASSTNEKLFF.

The chain combines TRBV7-9 with TRBJ1-3; D is ambiguous. Germline V gene lookup returns CDR1 SEHNR and CDR2 FQNEAQ (reference sequence). Trimming stripped 2 bases from V and 8 bases from J, with 7 bases between. The length of the CDR3 is 12 residues. CDR3 amino acids: CASSLSAYTIYF. The CDR3 nucleotides are TGTGCCAGCAGCTTATCTGCCTACACCATATATTTT.

The chain joins TRBV10-1 to TRBJ2-1; weak D call: TRBD2 (6 bases). This CDR3 has 13 amino acids. Germline CDR1 WNHNN, CDR2 SYGVQD (reference sequence). With 3 bases removed from V and 6 bases from J, the gap between germline ends came to 9 bases. Here the CDR3 DNA reads TGCGCCAGCAGTGACCAGACTAGCAATGAGCAGTTCTTC. It specifies CASSDQTSNEQFF.

The chain combines TRBV20-1 with TRBJ1-2, with D perhaps matching TRBD1 (6 bases). The V and J ends lost 3 bases and 7 bases respectively, with 27 bases between them. Germline V gene lookup returns CDR1 DFQATT and CDR2 SNEGSKA (reference sequence). The CDR3 consists of 17 residues. The CDR3 spells CSASSGGGARVVFGYTF. CDR3 coding DNA: TGCAGTGCTAGTTCTGGTGGGGGGGCCAGGGTTGTTTTTGGCTACACCTTC.

The chain has TRBV19 and TRBJ1-1, with D perhaps matching TRBD1 (6 bases). Germline loops: CDR1 LNHDA, CDR2 SQIVND (reference sequence). V was pared by 5 bases and J by 1 base, with 14 bases between. The CDR3 extends over 15 amino acids. CDR3 sequence: CASSLSRGGNTEAFF. The CDR3 DNA reads TGTGCCAGTAGTTTGAGCAGGGGCGGGAACACTGAAGCTTTCTTT.

The genes are TRBV28 and TRBJ2-1, with TRBD2 identical over 14 bases. Per germline, CDR1 MDHEN and CDR2 SYDVKM. V shed 7 bases and J 9 bases; nucleotides not matched to a gene: 8. The CDR3 totals 15 residues. The CDR3 DNA reads as TGTGCCAGCAACACTGGGACTAGCGGGGGTGGTGAGCAGTTCTTC. Translating gives CASNTGTSGGGEQFF.

The gene calls are TRBV5-1 and TRBJ2-3, with 7 bases fitting TRBD2. Germline-derived CDR1 and CDR2 are SGHRS and YFSETQ. V shed 2 bases and J 2 bases; nucleotides not matched to a gene: 5. The length of the CDR3 is 15 residues. CDR3 sequence (DNA): TGCGCCAGCAGCTTCCTCGCGGGGGTCACAGATACGCAGTATTTT. Amino acids: CASSFLAGVTDTQYF. Complete variable domain (other parts from reference TRBV5-1 and TRBJ2-3): KAGVTQTPRYLIKTRGQQVTLSCSPISGHRSVSWYQQTPGQGLQFLFEYFSETQRNKGNFPGRFSGRQFSNSRSEMNVSTLELGDSALYLCASSFLAGVTDTQYFGPGTRLTVL.

This clone was recorded a few times. The rearrangement links TRBV30 to TRBJ1-6; 9 bases agree with TRBD1. Germline values: CDR1 GTSNPN, CDR2 SVGIG (reference sequence). With V trimmed by 5 bases and J by 6 bases, 2 bases remained unmatched. The CDR3 has 13 residues. CDR3 loop: CAWGDRVNSPLHF. The DNA of the CDR3 is TGTGCCTGGGGGGACAGGGTTAATTCACCCCTCCACTTT.